A selection of T cell receptor beta chains follows, all from one sample in a study of Graves' ophthalmopathy and Graves' hyperthyroidism. From the multiplex PCR reads, TCRdb called clonotypes with MiXCR, one entry per CDR3 protein. The sample has 600,000 to 950,000 distinct CDR3 sequences; 35% to 50% are singletons. The sequenced sample consisted of peripheral blood. Receptors originate from an adult man with Graves' ophthalmopathy. Both conserved end residues are part of each CDR3. The order of the fields is CDR3 protein, CDR3 DNA, V gene, clone size, J gene, D gene. D genes are given only for firm matches. For some rows the clone size is stated as once, few or many, or as a class when expanded; others skip it.

CASSHPGEAQYF,TGCGCCAGCAGCCACCCCGGAGAGGCCCAGTACTTC,TRBV4-3,few,TRBJ2-5,NA
CASSEGPGSYEQYF,TGTGCCAGCAGCGAAGGGCCGGGAAGCTACGAGCAGTACTTC,TRBV7-6,many,TRBJ2-7,NA
CATSSSGQQETQYF,TGTGCCACCAGCAGTTCGGGACAGCAAGAGACCCAGTACTTC,TRBV15,NA,TRBJ2-5,TRBD1
CSVRGSGANVPTF,TGCAGCGTCCGAGGGTCTGGGGCCAACGTCCCGACTTTC,TRBV29-1,NA,TRBJ2-6,NA
CSVEGATGELFF,TGCAGCGTTGAGGGGGCCACCGGGGAGCTGTTTTTT,TRBV29-1,many,TRBJ2-2,NA
CASTLGQGNTIYF,TGTGCCAGCACCCTCGGACAGGGCAACACCATATATTTT,TRBV6-6,NA,TRBJ1-3,TRBD1
CASSFRDVGGTQYF,TGTGCCAGTAGTTTCCGAGACGTAGGGGGGACCCAGTACTTC,TRBV19,few,TRBJ2-5,NA
CASSVRAGTNTGELFF,TGTGCCAGCAGCGTAAGAGCCGGGACGAACACCGGGGAGCTGTTTTTT,TRBV9,few,TRBJ2-2,NA
CASSSLGTAISNQPQHF,TGTGCCAGCAGTAGCCTTGGGACAGCTATTAGCAATCAGCCCCAGCATTTT,TRBV28,NA,TRBJ1-5,TRBD1
CSVEEGGEQYF,TGCAGCGTTGAAGAAGGCGGCGAGCAGTACTTC,TRBV29-1,many,TRBJ2-7,NA
CSVGSGAGANVLTF,TGCAGCGTCGGAAGCGGGGCTGGGGCCAACGTCCTGACTTTC,TRBV29-1,NA,TRBJ2-6,TRBD2
CASRREDSYEQYF,TGTGCCAGCAGAAGGGAGGACTCCTACGAGCAGTACTTC,TRBV6-1,few,TRBJ2-7,NA
CSVQKGDTQYF,TGCAGCGTCCAAAAGGGGGATACGCAGTATTTT,TRBV29-1,NA,TRBJ2-3,NA
CASSILAGGLMTQYF,TGTGCCAGCAGTATTCTAGCGGGGGGGCTTATGACCCAGTACTTC,TRBV2,many,TRBJ2-5,TRBD2
CASSSGQVGRETQYF,TGTGCCAGCAGCTCTGGACAGGTTGGAAGGGAGACCCAGTACTTC,TRBV9,NA,TRBJ2-5,TRBD1